The 25 T cell receptor beta chains below were found in one sample sequenced in a study of blood T cell repertoires in COVID-19. TCRdb keeps only in-frame clones here, not all; method: immunoSEQ multiplex PCR. Among some 260,000 clones listed, around 85% were seen once. The sequenced sample consisted of peripheral blood. These receptors originate from an older man with acute or convalescent COVID-19.

The rearrangement joins TRBV6-6 to TRBJ2-1, with unresolved D. CDR3 length: 12 amino acids. V lost 2 bases and J 5 bases, leaving 4 bases between the germline ends. CDR1 MNHNY and CDR2 SVGAGI come from the germline V gene (reference sequence). The CDR3 spells CASSYKHNEQFF. Written as DNA, the CDR3 is TGTGCCAGCAGTTACAAGCACAATGAGCAGTTCTTC.

J is TRBJ2-1 and V is TRBV3-1 (or the pseudogene TRBV3-2), with D tentatively TRBD1 (6 bases). V lost 6 bases and J 15 bases, leaving 21 bases between the germline ends. This CDR3 comprises 13 residues. Looked up from germline, CDR1 is LGHDT and CDR2 is YNNKEL (reference sequence). CDR3 DNA: TGTGCCAGCAGTCCCGGGACACCTCACAATCTGTTCTTC. It specifies CASSPGTPHNLFF.

The J gene is TRBJ2-7, the V gene TRBV3-1 (or the pseudogene TRBV3-2), with 8 nucleotides matching TRBD2. With 1 base clipped from V and 0 bases from J, the junction kept 11 bases outside the gene matches. The CDR3 spans 18 residues. Germline V gives CDR1 LGHDT, CDR2 YNNKEL (reference sequence). CDR3 sequence: CASSQGLASGRLSYEQYF. The CDR3 nucleotides read TGTGCCAGCAGCCAAGGTCTTGCTAGCGGGCGTCTCTCCTACGAGCAGTACTTC.

Points on this clone: The sample has other DNA sequences that encode this CDR3 too. This chain uses TRBV3-1 (or the pseudogene TRBV3-2) with TRBJ1-2, with 10 bases that match TRBD1. CDR1 and CDR2 (germline): LGHDT, YNNKEL (reference sequence). With V trimmed by 4 bases and J by 7 bases, 6 bases remained unmatched. This CDR3 has 14 residues. CDR3 in DNA: TGTGCCAGCAGCCTCAGACAGGGGGCGGGTGGCTACACCTTC. Its translation is CASSLRQGAGGYTF.

The chain carries TRBV7-9 and TRBJ1-2; tentative D call: TRBD1 (5 bases). Trimming shortened V by 6 bases and J by 5 bases, and 22 bases separated the two germline ends. The CDR3 is 16 amino acids. The germline gives CDR1 SEHNR, CDR2 FQNEAQ (reference sequence). The DNA of the CDR3 is TGTGCCAGCAGTTCCTTCGTACAGGCGCCATTTTATGGCTACACCTTC. It yields the protein CASSSFVQAPFYGYTF.

This rearrangement joins TRBV5-8 to TRBJ2-6; 12 bases align to TRBD1. The V and J ends lost 3 bases and 3 bases, in that order; junction bases with no gene match: 4. Germline CDR1 and CDR2: SGHTS and YDEGEE. This CDR3 has 17 residues. CDR3 amino acids: CASSWGTGGGGANVLTF. The CDR3 region has the DNA TGTGCCAGCAGCTGGGGGACAGGGGGCGGTGGGGCCAACGTCCTGACTTTC.

The rearrangement uses TRBV19 and TRBJ1-2; TRBD1 aligns across 7 bases. The germline V gene has CDR1 LNHDA and CDR2 SQIVND (reference sequence). V gave up 5 bases and J gave up 8 bases; unmatched junction bases: 14. CDR3 size: 15 residues. CDR3 DNA: TGTGCCAGTAGTCCACCCGACAGGGCGGGTCGGGGCTACACCTTC. Its protein is CASSPPDRAGRGYTF.

The chain combines TRBV10-3 with TRBJ2-7, with 11 bases that match TRBD2. Losses at the gene ends were 10 bases for V and 5 bases for J; bases not matched to a gene: 7. The CDR3 length is 13 residues. Germline lookup yields CDR1 ENHRY and CDR2 SYGVKD. In DNA, the CDR3 is TGTGCCACTTTACTAGCGGGAGCTAACGAGCAGTACTTC. It translates to CATLLAGANEQYF.

V is TRBV7-2 and J is TRBJ2-2, with D possibly matching TRBD1 (5 bases). Germline V lookup: CDR1 SGHTA, CDR2 FQGNSA. The germline V and J ends were trimmed by 5 bases and 1 base, with 11 bases remaining between them. CDR3 length: 15 amino acids. CDR3 in DNA: TGTGCCAGCAGCCGCCAGGGATGGAACACCGGGGAGCTGTTTTTT. It codes for CASSRQGWNTGELFF.

The chain links TRBV27 to TRBJ2-3; 15 bases map to TRBD2. This CDR3 spans 20 amino acids. V shed 2 bases, J shed 2 bases, and the junction held 11 bases outside the gene matches. CDR1 and CDR2 from the germline V gene are MNHEY and SMNVEV (reference sequence). CDR3 in DNA: TGTGCCAGCAGTTTAAGGCCCGGACTAGCGGGAGGGCGTTACACAGATACGCAGTATTTT. It translates to CASSLRPGLAGGRYTDTQYF.

V gene TRBV6-2 or TRBV6-3 combines with J gene TRBJ2-7; 10 positions match TRBD2. After removal of 6 bases from V and 1 base from J, the junction contained 9 bases not matched to a gene. Germline V gene sequence: CDR1 MNHEY, CDR2 SVGEGT. The CDR3 has 16 residues. DNA for the CDR3: TGTGCCAGCAGCGACGGTAGCGGGGGGTCTTCCTACGAGCAGTACTTC. This gives the protein CASSDGSGGSSYEQYF.

The chain couples TRBV12-3 or TRBV12-4 to TRBJ2-2; the D is unclear. The CDR3 extends over 12 amino acids. The germline V and J ends were trimmed by 7 bases and 6 bases, with 9 bases remaining between them. CDR3 region: CASTPLSGELFF. The CDR3 bases are TGTGCCAGCACCCCCTTATCCGGGGAGCTGTTTTTT.

V usage is TRBV7-2 and J usage is TRBJ2-2; 9 positions agree with TRBD2. The CDR3 has 15 amino acids. Germline CDR1 is SGHTA and CDR2 is FQGNSA. The V segment lost 3 bases and the J segment 5 bases; nucleotides outside the gene matches: 4. The CDR3 region has the DNA TGTGCCAGCAGCTTTCTAGCGGGGATTACCGGGGAGCTGTTTTTT. It codes for CASSFLAGITGELFF.

This clone was seen only a few times. The V and J genes are TRBV12-3 or TRBV12-4 and TRBJ1-2, with 8 positions matching TRBD1. Trimming at V came to 6 bases and at J to 7 bases, leaving 4 bases not matched to a gene. The CDR3 covers 12 residues. In DNA, the CDR3 is TGTGCCAGCAGAGGGACAGGCGGTGGCTACACCTTC. It encodes CASRGTGGGYTF.

This rearrangement joins TRBV2 to TRBJ1-1; no clear D gene. The CDR3 loop spans 12 amino acids. Germline V gene sequence: CDR1 SNHLY, CDR2 FYNNEI. V dropped 7 bases and J dropped 1 base, with 7 bases sitting between them. In DNA, the CDR3 is TGTGCCAGCAAGACGGGGAACACTGAAGCTTTCTTT. Protein: CASKTGNTEAFF. Full variable domain (rest looked up from reference TRBV2 and TRBJ1-1): EPEVTQTPSHQVTQMGQEVILRCVPISNHLYFYWYRQILGQKVEFLVSFYNNEISEKSEIFDDQFSVERPDGSNFTLKIRSTKLEDSAMYFCASKTGNTEAFFGQGTRLTVV.

The rearrangement uses TRBV11-1 and TRBJ2-7; 7 bases are shared with TRBD2. V lost 5 bases to trimming and J lost 0 bases; unmatched junction nucleotides: 7. Germline V gene lookup returns CDR1 SGHAT and CDR2 FQDESV (reference sequence). The CDR3 is 15 amino acids. The CDR3 loop reads CASSPWEGSSYEQYF. The CDR3 region has the DNA TGTGCCAGCAGCCCATGGGAGGGAAGCTCCTACGAGCAGTACTTC.

The V and J genes are TRBV6-5 and TRBJ1-2; 9 bases line up with TRBD1. The V segment lost 6 bases and the J segment 7 bases; nucleotides outside the gene matches: 9. From germline, CDR1 is MNHEY and CDR2 SVGAGI. This CDR3 is 14 amino acids long. CDR3 in amino acids: CASRPDRGRRGYTF. The CDR3 DNA follows: TGTGCCAGCAGACCTGACAGGGGGAGACGTGGCTACACCTTC.

The genes are TRBV5-5 and TRBJ1-2; 9 bases match TRBD1. The V and J ends lost 0 bases and 4 bases, in that order; junction bases with no gene match: 10. The length of the CDR3 is 17 residues. CDR1 SGHKS and CDR2 YYEKEE come from the germline V gene (reference sequence). CDR3 sequence reads: CASSLAGTGKPVYGYTF. The DNA for the CDR3 is TGTGCCAGCAGCTTGGCCGGGACAGGGAAGCCGGTCTATGGCTACACCTTC.

This chain links TRBV2 with TRBJ1-2; TRBD1 is a possible D gene (6 bases). The CDR3 contains 13 residues. Per the germline V gene, CDR1 is SNHLY and CDR2 is FYNNEI. The V and J ends lost 3 bases and 8 bases respectively, with 13 bases between them. Written as DNA, the CDR3 is TGTGCCAGCAGTGAGGGACAAACGTACGGCTACACCTTC. Translation: CASSEGQTYGYTF.

The J gene is TRBJ1-2, the V gene TRBV19; 9 nucleotides line up with TRBD1. Germline lookup yields CDR1 LNHDA and CDR2 SQIVND (reference sequence). Trimming at V came to 8 bases and at J to 8 bases, leaving 9 bases not matched to a gene. The CDR3 runs 13 residues. CDR3 amino acids: CASSFRDRDGYTF. CDR3 sequence (DNA): TGTGCCAGTTCGTTCCGGGACAGGGACGGCTACACCTTC. The full variable domain, rest sourced from reference TRBV19 and TRBJ1-2, is DGGITQSPKYLFRKEGQNVTLSCEQNLNHDAMYWYRQDPGQGLRLIYYSQIVNDFQKGDIAEGYSVSREKKESFPLTVTSAQKNPTAFYLCASSFRDRDGYTFGSGTRLTVV.

The chain links TRBV11-2 to TRBJ2-3, with a tentative D call TRBD2 (6 bases). Germline-derived CDR1 and CDR2 are SGHAT and FQNNGV. The CDR3 extends over 14 amino acids. V dropped 5 bases and J dropped 2 bases, with 11 bases sitting between them. The CDR3 sequence is CASSPGLLTDTQYF. For the CDR3, the DNA is TGTGCCAGCAGCCCGGGACTTCTCACAGATACGCAGTATTTT.

The chain carries TRBV3-1 (or the pseudogene TRBV3-2) and TRBJ2-7, with 10 nucleotides matching TRBD2. CDR1 is LGHDT and CDR2 is YNNKEL in the germline V gene (reference sequence). V lost 6 bases to trimming and J lost 6 bases; unmatched junction nucleotides: 8. The length of the CDR3 is 14 residues. CDR3 in amino acids: CASRLLAGQGEQYF. The CDR3 coding sequence is TGTGCCAGCAGGCTACTAGCGGGACAAGGCGAGCAGTACTTC.

This rearrangement joins TRBV19 to TRBJ2-4, with TRBD2 matching over 10 bases. Germline V CDR1 and CDR2: LNHDA, SQIVND (reference sequence). The CDR3 loop spans 19 amino acids. V gave up 2 bases and J gave up 0 bases; unmatched junction bases: 10. CDR3 amino acids: CASSITGTSARQAKNIQYF. In DNA, the CDR3 is TGTGCCAGTAGTATAACCGGGACTAGCGCCCGACAAGCCAAAAACATTCAGTACTTC.

The chain links TRBV3-1 (or the pseudogene TRBV3-2) to TRBJ1-6; no clear D. The V gene's germline CDR1 is LGHDT and CDR2 YNNKEL (reference sequence). V gave up 4 bases and J gave up 0 bases, with 10 bases separating them. The CDR3 has 16 amino acids. CDR3 in DNA: TGTGCCAGCAGCCTCTCGGGGAGCTCCTATAATTCACCCCTCCACTTT. Encoded protein: CASSLSGSSYNSPLHF.

The genes are TRBV24-1 and TRBJ2-2, with D perhaps matching TRBD2 (6 bases). The CDR3 extends over 17 amino acids. Trimming removed 0 bases from V and 5 bases from J, with 15 bases in between. From germline, CDR1 is KGHDR and CDR2 SFDVKD. The CDR3 DNA reads TGTGCCACCAGTGATTTGGGCGGGACCGGCCCTACCGGGGAGCTGTTTTTT. Amino acid sequence: CATSDLGGTGPTGELFF.